This T cell receptor (beta chain) was documented in a study of cytomegalovirus exposure and HLA in healthy donors. Points from the study as a whole: DRB1 had the most TCR associations and HLA-C the fewest, a later analysis found, with rates varying by HLA locus.

The PCR ran on 60 Vbeta and 13 Jbeta primers. The assay was immunoSEQ multiplex PCR, and TCRdb's table has in-frame clones only and misses some. The sample yields 85,000 to 130,000 clones, around 75% seen once. On this clone: Its matching antigen is unknown.

The V gene lost 0 bases and the J gene lost 10 bases, with 12 bases spanning the gap. The CDR3 is 13 residues long. The germline gives CDR1 PRHDT, CDR2 FYEKMQ (reference sequence). Sequenced sample: PBMCs. The TCR comes from a male donor in good health and CMV-seropositive. J is TRBJ1-1 and V is TRBV13; tentatively, D is TRBD1 (5 bases). DNA for the CDR3: TGTGCCAGCAGCTTAGGGGGGCAGTGGGGAGCTTTCTTT. Amino acid sequence: CASSLGGQWGAFF. The variable domain in full, with the rest retrieved from reference TRBV13 and TRBJ1-1, is AAGVIQSPRHLIKEKRETATLKCYPIPRHDTVYWYQQGPGQDPQFLISFYEKMQSDKGSIPDRFSAQQFSDYHSELNMSSLELGDSALYFCASSLGGQWGAFFGQGTRLTVV.